A single sample is the source of the 10 T cell receptor beta chains below, sequenced in a study of CD8+ T cells in alopecia areata (dated by TCRdb to 2016 to 2018). The meaning of the sample's time point label: baseline before oral tofacitinib. Library preparation was by the immunoSEQ multiplex PCR assay. To provide template for TCR sequencing, every sample had RNA extracted and reverse transcribed into cDNA. As stored in TCRdb, this immuneACCESS dataset retains in-frame rearrangements with V and J assigned. A fraction of the clones does not appear; measured against another copy, unresolved V genes explain less than half of the discrepancy, and the remainder lacks a known reason. The sample profile shows roughly 150,000 clones; 87% of them were found once. The ten largest clones take up less than 15% of the sample. The specimen was CD8+ T cells sorted from blood, collected at week 0. The origin of the receptors is a human donor with alopecia areata.

The genes are TRBV29-1 and TRBJ2-1; 10 positions match TRBD1. Trimming cost V 2 bases and J 7 bases; bases outside gene matches: 5. Germline CDR1 SQVTM, CDR2 ANQGSEA. CDR3 length: 14 amino acids. The CDR3 spells CSVEIGTGVNEQFF. The CDR3 coding sequence is TGCAGCGTTGAAATCGGGACAGGGGTAAATGAGCAGTTCTTC.

This chain links TRBV19 with TRBJ1-1; perhaps TRBD1 as D (6 bases). CDR1 and CDR2 from the germline V gene are LNHDA and SQIVND (reference sequence). V lost 7 bases and J 1 base, leaving 16 bases between the germline ends. This CDR3 region has 15 residues. CDR3 residues: CASTVPRTANTEAFF. The CDR3 DNA reads as TGTGCCAGTACTGTCCCGCGGACAGCGAACACTGAAGCTTTCTTT.

The CDR3 coding sequence is TGTGCCAGTAGTGACAGTATGAACACTGAAGCTTTCTTT. Its protein product is CASSDSMNTEAFF. This chain joins TRBV19 and TRBJ1-1; a weak D match, TRBD1 (5 bases). Between the trimmed V and J ends, which lost 5 bases and 0 bases, there was a span of 7 bases. The germline V gene encodes CDR1 LNHDA and CDR2 SQIVND (reference sequence). The CDR3 is 13 amino acids.

The chain links TRBV9 to TRBJ2-3; D is undetermined. Per the germline V gene, CDR1 is SGDLS and CDR2 is YYNGEE. The CDR3 is 14 residues long. With 3 bases removed from V and 2 bases from J, the gap between germline ends came to 10 bases. The CDR3 bases are TGTGCCAGCAGCGCCCGTCCTACCACAGATACGCAGTATTTT. This gives the protein CASSARPTTDTQYF.

The rearrangement joins TRBV10-3 to TRBJ2-3, with 8 nucleotides matching TRBD2. CDR3 length: 17 amino acids. Unmatched junction bases numbered 11, after V lost 2 bases and J lost 4 bases. CDR1 and CDR2 from the germline V gene are ENHRY and SYGVKD. The CDR3 region has the DNA TGTGCCATCAGTGAGCCAACTAGCGGTCATATTGCAGATACGCAGTATTTT. It is translated as CAISEPTSGHIADTQYF.

The chain recombines TRBV11-2 with TRBJ2-1; 10 bases line up with TRBD2. This CDR3 comprises 17 residues. Germline-derived CDR1 and CDR2 are SGHAT and FQNNGV. J lost 5 bases, V lost 3 bases, and 10 bases had no gene match. The DNA for the CDR3 is TGTGCCAGCAGCTTGCCTACCAAGCGGGAGGGGAACAATGAGCAGTTCTTC. This encodes CASSLPTKREGNNEQFF.

The genes are TRBV7-9 and TRBJ2-7, with 11 bases aligning to TRBD1. Germline loops: CDR1 SEHNR, CDR2 FQNEAQ (reference sequence). Unmatched junction bases numbered 4, after V lost 3 bases and J lost 3 bases. The CDR3 has 15 residues. The CDR3 spells CASSFRDRGDYEQYF. The CDR3 nucleotides read TGTGCCAGCAGCTTCCGGGACAGGGGGGACTACGAGCAGTACTTC.

This chain links TRBV7-9 with TRBJ2-3, with 10 bases aligning to TRBD2. The CDR3 runs 16 residues. V shed 5 bases and J 2 bases; nucleotides not matched to a gene: 7. The V gene's germline CDR1 is SEHNR and CDR2 FQNEAQ (reference sequence). DNA of the CDR3: TGTGCCAGCAGCCCTCGACTAGCGGGTGACACAGATACGCAGTATTTT. This translates into CASSPRLAGDTDTQYF. The variable domain in full, with the rest retrieved from reference TRBV7-9 and TRBJ2-3, is DTGVSQNPRHKITKRGQNVTFRCDPISEHNRLYWYRQTLGQGPEFLTYFQNEAQLEKSRLLSDRFSAERPKGSFSTLEIQRTEQGDSAMYLCASSPRLAGDTDTQYFGPGTRLTVL.

The chain combines TRBV7-8 with TRBJ1-1; no clear D. Germline assignment: CDR1 SGHVS and CDR2 FQNEAQ. The CDR3 runs to 15 residues. Trimming removed 0 bases at V and 3 bases at J, with 11 bases between. CDR3 protein: CASSLAPMRYTEAFF. DNA for the CDR3: TGTGCCAGCAGCTTAGCGCCGATGCGCTACACTGAAGCTTTCTTT.

V and J are TRBV7-6 and TRBJ2-7; 11 bases match TRBD2. V shed 4 bases and J 4 bases; nucleotides not matched to a gene: 9. The germline V gene encodes CDR1 SGHVS and CDR2 FNYEAQ. There are 16 residues in the CDR3. The CDR3 DNA sequence: TGTGCCAGCAGCTCCGAGGAGACTAGCGGGGCATACGAGCAGTACTTC. This codes for CASSSEETSGAYEQYF.